The T cell receptor beta chain described here comes from a study of cytomegalovirus exposure and HLA in healthy donors (dated by TCRdb to the late 2010s). Background for the entire study: An earlier analysis of roughly 500 of the donors reported about 250 Gb of sequence data and roughly 100 million unique TCR beta sequences from 150 million to 200 million T cells. Around 330 gigabases of sequencing data and roughly 81 million unique TCR sequences made up an early release that covered under 750 HLA-typed donors. The genetic ancestry cluster associated with self-reported Caucasian donors included 81% of the roughly 360 genotyped donors. The study was designed to test whether signatures of past pathogen exposure could be identified by cataloging public T cell receptors. The study profiled the T cell repertoires of about 640 subjects by immunosequencing and related them to cytomegalovirus serostatus. Along with the approximately 650-subject first cohort, a separate validation cohort of over a hundred different subjects was used. The study combined high-throughput TCR immunosequencing, statistical association of individual TCRs with disease status, and machine learning to predict cytomegalovirus infection status. To study patterns of TCR occurrence, a later analysis re-analyzed previously published TCR beta repertoires from more than 550 donors and added high-resolution HLA genotyping. The later analysis used no new phenotypic data to find candidate immune exposures, relying instead on TCR beta sequences and their occurrence across donors. An earlier analysis of around 540 of the donors applied high-throughput TCR beta sequencing to assess whether each TCR beta V gene segment acted as functional or pseudogenic. Donor age, sex, ethnicity and CMV serostatus were compiled together with the repertoire data. A later genetic analysis used genome-wide SNP genotypes for about three fifths of the roughly 700 donors, treating that subset as a discovery cohort. All discovery cohort repertoires had been generated on a single sequencing platform. Class I and class II HLA loci were covered by the typing at four-digit resolution. Typing coverage varied by locus: about 629-630 donors for A, B, C, DRB1 and DQB1; approximately 560 for DQA1; around 570 for DPA1; 400 to 480 for DPB1. A handful of DR-DQ haplotypes were treated as single units for association and clustering because of strong linkage in the cohort. Across about 370 genotyped donors of the cohort, an average of 235,054 unique TCR beta nucleotide sequences per donor were sequenced, and around 19% of those sequences were non-productive. Results and caveats for the whole study, not just this receptor: Assigning TCR associations to individual alleles was difficult when HLA alleles, especially DR and DQ, strongly co-occurred. CMV serostatus was the only immune exposure information available for the cohort. Across donors, most TCR sequences were observed very rarely, whereas some public TCRs were present in many individuals. In an earlier analysis of roughly 560 of the donors, most TCR beta V segments were observed in productive rearrangements about 87% or about 30% of the time, broadly matching IMGT annotations. Because counts were too low, some 17 rarely observed V segments, including chromosome 9 orphons, were left out of the earlier analysis of 587 of the donors. The authors suggested that the approach could potentially be generalized to other disease states and immunological phenotypes. In a later analysis, TCR association rates were found to vary across HLA loci, with the most associated TCRs seen for DRB1 alleles and the fewest for HLA-C alleles. Roughly uniform sequencing depth across donors was assumed in presence/absence analyses, although this assumption may not hold. Specific HLA alleles were associated with about 17,000 TCR beta sequences at a false discovery rate of 0.05 in a later analysis. In a later analysis, HLA-associated TCR beta chains were found to be more clonally expanded and to have lower generation probabilities than equally common non-associated chains. Compared with the approximately 670-donor mean, donors in an Asian-associated ancestry cluster had fewer N-insertions in productive TCRs, according to a later genetic analysis. Three of the identified cytomegalovirus-associated TCR beta chains were confirmed in vitro to be specific for cytomegalovirus antigens. Correlated functional status among segregating V segments might reflect linkage disequilibrium, but an unknown experimental factor could not be ruled out. Because the 87-base-pair reads could not distinguish some IMGT-functional V segments, including TRBV6-2 and TRBV6-3, those segments were excluded. Only TCR beta chains were sequenced in this cohort, and the absence of alpha or paired-chain data limited detectable features. A later analysis found that most CMV-associated TCR beta chains appeared HLA-restricted, with HLA associations seemingly driven largely by CMV exposure. HLA typing was unavailable for some donors at each locus, so association tests used only the typed subset. In both the original and validation cohorts, the classifier was reported to diagnose cytomegalovirus status with high specificity and sensitivity. An association between a missense DCLRE1C variant and V-gene and J-gene trimming of TCR beta chains was found in a later genetic analysis and replicated in an independent cohort. In a later analysis, several top co-occurrence clusters were reported to appear linked to parvovirus B19, influenza, CMV and Epstein-Barr virus. The sequencing pipeline was judged likely to have produced a cluster of highly shared sequence variants as a technical artifact. The study listed approximately 160 TCR beta chains as associated with cytomegalovirus. A further reported finding was that TCR beta sequences accurately predicted the HLA-A and HLA-B alleles for most subjects in the first cohort.

Its CDR3 holds 12 amino acids, cysteine through phenylalanine. Only the CDR3 DNA is retained, 36 bases long and in frame from the first base. V lost 6 bases and J lost 5 bases, and the count of bases not matched to a germline gene is 1. CDR1 and CDR2, per the germline V gene, are MNHEY and SVGAGI. Library construction relied on the immunoSEQ multiplex PCR assay. For the multiplex PCR, a mixture combining 60 forward primers for TCR Vbeta segments and 13 reverse primers for TCR Jbeta segments was used. Amplification of the CDR3 region of rearranged TCR beta genes was performed with a multiplex PCR assay on genomic DNA. The Illumina HiSeq System was used to sequence the amplified TCR beta libraries as 87-base-pair reads. The authors' analysis ran thus. A later analysis tallied tens of millions of unique TCR beta chains across the 640 or so repertoires, and some 12 million of those chains were shared by two or more donors. To remove PCR and sequencing errors, raw reads were error-corrected and collapsed into unique sequences using a nearest-neighbor algorithm that merged closely related sequences. CDR3 sequences were aligned to IMGT reference sequences to assign V, D and J gene segments. Each retained sequence needed at least a six-nucleotide match to both a V gene segment and a J gene segment. A rearrangement was called productive if the CDR3 had no stop codons and remained in frame with V and J, and every other rearrangement was called non-productive. CDR3 was defined by IMGT convention, running from the second conserved V-encoded cysteine to the conserved J-encoded phenylalanine. In an earlier analysis of around 540 of the donors, sequences lacking an unambiguous match to a single V gene segment were excluded. An earlier analysis of 450 to 650 of the donors called V segments functional above 56.7% productive rearrangements and segregating when the between-donor standard deviation exceeded 5%. A statistical classification framework was built for diagnosing cytomegalovirus status from the catalog of TCR beta chain sequences. In a later analysis, TCR nucleotide sequences were compared against IMGT/GENE-DB human TR gene sequences so that V and J genes could be assigned. A later analysis assigned CDR3 sequences and most-parsimonious VDJ recombination scenarios with the TCRdist pipeline. In a later analysis, every TCR beta chain was defined by the combination of its CDR3 amino acid sequence and its V-gene family, and reads without a unique V-gene family were dropped. As a way to deal with suspected cross-contamination and a sequencing artifact, a later analysis dropped approximately 570 nucleotide sequences that were highly shared and had low generation probability. For each public chain, a later analysis derived a clonal expansion index from normalized ranks of inferred template counts within each repertoire. In a later analysis, generation probabilities were computed with a VDJ recombination model fitted to out-of-frame rearrangements, and the resulting probabilities were checked against IGoR. In a later analysis, TCR-TCR, TCR-HLA and TCR-CMV co-occurrence was scored with hypergeometric tests, and a repertoire-size bias correction was applied to TCR pairs. A later analysis estimated false discovery rates by permuting HLA or CMV assignments 20 times. In a later analysis, co-occurring TCRs were grouped using DBSCAN, with TCRdist sequence similarity added in when clustering inside HLA-allele-positive subsets. For co-occurrence clustering, repertoires with fewer than 30,000 or more than 120,000 public chains were excluded, along with four or five repertoires with anomalous nucleotide sharing. This immuneACCESS table, as held by TCRdb, lists in-frame sequences with V and J called but not all clones. Of the missing ones, under half trace to an unresolved V gene in checked studies; the others have no known cause. From that table come the V and J calls and clone size; the DNA was used to work out D and trimming. The sample records 200,000 or so clones, 80% to 85% of which are singletons. The top ten clones comprise 6% to 8% of the sample.

Comments on this clone: The specificity of this receptor is unknown. No much larger clone exists at a distance of one base, and base qualities are not known.

The cohort comprised several hundred healthy bone marrow donors. All cohort members were sampled while nominally healthy, although unrecorded immune exposures were likely present. The donor tested CMV seropositive, placing the donor among the 290 or so seropositive members of the cohort. A peripheral blood sample was collected from each donor, and TCR beta sequencing was performed on peripheral blood mononuclear cells. Genomic DNA was extracted from the blood cell samples with the Qiagen DNeasy Blood Extraction Kit. The rearranged segments are TRBV6-5 and TRBJ2-7; 10 nucleotides in the junction match TRBD1. Sequencing was performed on PBMCs. The TCR comes from a woman aged 45-65 years in good health and CMV-seropositive. The nucleotide sequence reads as follows: TGTGCCAGCAGAGGGACAGGGGACGAGCAGTACTTC. Translation gives CASRGTGDEQYF.